A single sample is the source of the 24 T cell receptor beta chains below, sequenced in a study of synovial regulatory T cells in juvenile arthritis. Clones were sequenced by immunoSEQ multiplex PCR, and TCRdb holds only the in-frame ones, with some missing. Its table lists around 9,600 clones. Sequenced material: Treg cells from blood. Subset meaning: remaining (HLA-DR-negative) circulating blood Treg cells. These receptors all come from a donor younger than 35 with juvenile idiopathic arthritis.

J is TRBJ1-1 and V is TRBV20-1. There are 9 residues in the CDR3. DNA for this receptor is not on file. CDR1 and CDR2 (germline): DFQATT, SNEGSKA (reference sequence). This CDR3 reads CTADLDAFF.

V is TRBV7-2 and J is TRBJ2-6; TCRdb selects TRBD2, and the lack of DNA leaves this call unchecked. Germline lookup yields CDR1 SGHTA and CDR2 FQGNSA. The CDR3 length is 19 residues. No DNA sequence is on record. The CDR3 sequence: CASSLGPGLAGVGANVLTF.

V and J are TRBV6-1 and TRBJ1-6; TCRdb designates TRBD1, a call that cannot be tested without DNA. The CDR3 is made up of 13 amino acids. No DNA has been recorded. Germline-derived CDR1 and CDR2 are MNHNS and SASEGT. CDR3 region: CASSGTYNSPLHF.

The chain links TRBV5-1 to TRBJ2-2; absent DNA, TCRdb's TRBD2 call cannot be checked. This CDR3 comprises 16 residues. No DNA is recorded. Per the germline V gene, CDR1 is SGHRS and CDR2 is YFSETQ. The CDR3 reads CASSLGVRLNTGELFF.

The rearrangement links TRBV5-1 to TRBJ1-2; with no DNA, the TCRdb D assignment of TRBD1 cannot be verified. Germline CDR1 SGHRS, CDR2 YFSETQ. This CDR3 contains 14 residues. No DNA sequence is on record. CDR3 loop: CASSARQGGYGYTF.

The chain links TRBV5-6 to TRBJ1-2. Germline V gene data show CDR1 as SGHDT and CDR2 as YYEEEE. This CDR3 has 12 amino acids. DNA is not on record. CDR3 region: CASSLGVGGYTF.

The chain employs TRBV6-5 and TRBJ1-5; checking the TCRdb D call of TRBD1 is not possible without DNA. The CDR3 runs 14 residues. No coding sequence is recorded. The V gene's germline CDR1 is MNHEY and CDR2 SVGAGI. The CDR3 loop reads CASSFAGLYQPQHF.

This chain connects TRBV4-2 to TRBJ2-3. This CDR3 spans 13 amino acids. A DNA sequence was not provided. Germline lookup yields CDR1 LGHNA and CDR2 YNFKEQ. The CDR3 loop is CASSPSLVDTQYF.

By frequency, this clone registers medium-sized. J is TRBJ2-1 and V is TRBV5-6; TCRdb's D call, TRBD2, is unchecked because there is no DNA. Germline V gene lookup returns CDR1 SGHDT and CDR2 YYEEEE. This CDR3 has 13 residues. The protein alone is recorded here. CDR3 protein: CASSLALFNEQFF.

The chain combines TRBV5-5 with TRBJ1-1. Germline V CDR1 and CDR2: SGHKS, YYEKEE (reference sequence). The CDR3 loop spans 13 amino acids. DNA is not on record. The CDR3 loop is CASSLPGNTEAFF.

The V gene is TRBV7-9, the J gene TRBJ2-1. Germline values: CDR1 SEHNR, CDR2 FQNEAQ (reference sequence). The CDR3 has 14 amino acids. DNA is not on record. CDR3 sequence: CASSLAQGRTKQFF.

V is TRBV9 and J is TRBJ1-1; TCRdb designates TRBD1, a call that cannot be tested without DNA. Germline loops: CDR1 SGDLS, CDR2 YYNGEE. CDR3 size: 13 residues. No DNA is listed. The CDR3 spells CASSVDRDTEAFF.

The J gene is TRBJ2-7, the V gene TRBV7-2; TCRdb outputs TRBD2, but without DNA this stays unchecked. The germline V gene has CDR1 SGHTA and CDR2 FQGNSA. This CDR3 is 15 amino acids long. No DNA is given. The CDR3 sequence: CASSGRASGVYEQYF.

The V gene is TRBV29-1, the J gene TRBJ2-3. CDR1 SQVTM and CDR2 ANQGSEA come from the germline V gene. The CDR3 is 13 amino acids. The DNA is not on file. The chain's CDR3 is CSVGVTSTDTQYF.

This sequence joins TRBV5-1 and TRBJ2-7; TCRdb reports TRBD1, a call that lacks DNA to check it against. CDR1 is SGHRS, CDR2 YFSETQ, per germline. The length of the CDR3 is 14 residues. No DNA sequence was recorded. The chain's CDR3 is CASSLKGESYEQYF.

The rearrangement links TRBV13 to TRBJ2-3. Germline values: CDR1 PRHDT, CDR2 FYEKMQ (reference sequence). The CDR3 length is 13 residues. No DNA is given. The CDR3 protein is CASSLVGADTQYF.

The J gene is TRBJ1-1, the V gene TRBV19; TCRdb lists TRBD1, though no DNA is available to test this call. The CDR3 extends over 12 amino acids. DNA was not recorded. CDR1 is LNHDA and CDR2 is SQIVND in the germline V gene (reference sequence). The CDR3 loop is CASISQVTEAFF.

The chain joins TRBV10-2 to TRBJ2-7; the D call of TRBD1 rests on TCRdb alone, since no DNA is present to check it. Germline V gives CDR1 WSHSY, CDR2 SAAADI. This CDR3 spans 14 amino acids. This entry has no DNA. CDR3 sequence: CASSGYSYSYEQYF.

This clone registers medium-sized by frequency. The V and J genes are TRBV11-2 and TRBJ1-1. This CDR3 is 11 amino acids long. The record lacks a DNA sequence. Germline V lookup: CDR1 SGHAT, CDR2 FQNNGV. The CDR3 loop reads CASSLVRQAFF.

The genes are TRBV15 and TRBJ1-5. In germline, CDR1 is LNHNV, CDR2 YYDKDF (reference sequence). The CDR3 runs 16 residues. No DNA sequence was recorded. The CDR3 loop is CATSRGSDDSNQPQHF. Combining the CDR3 with reference TRBV15 and TRBJ1-5 gives the whole variable domain DAMVIQNPRYQVTQFGKPVTLSCSQTLNHNVMYWYQQKSSQAPKLLFHYYDKDFNNEADTPDNFQSRRPNTSFCFLDIRSPGLGDTAMYLCATSRGSDDSNQPQHFGDGTRLSIL.

This chain uses TRBV9 with TRBJ2-2. The CDR3 sequence is 14 residues long. No coding sequence is recorded. In germline, CDR1 is SGDLS, CDR2 YYNGEE. CDR3 in amino acids: CASSVGGAGGELFF.

The chain uses TRBV7-9 and TRBJ1-4; TCRdb proposes TRBD1, but this gene call is untestable without DNA. The CDR3 spans 15 residues. Nucleotide data are not available. Germline CDR1 SEHNR, CDR2 FQNEAQ (reference sequence). CDR3 residues: CASSLPLPDSEKLFF.

Here the CDR3 reads CASRPNRGTGYTF. This chain joins TRBV6-6 and TRBJ1-2; TCRdb designates TRBD1, a call that cannot be tested without DNA. From germline, CDR1 is MNHNY and CDR2 SVGAGI (reference sequence). The CDR3 has 13 residues. DNA was not recorded.

This chain uses TRBV25-1 with TRBJ2-7; the TRBD2 assignment by TCRdb is unverifiable without DNA. The CDR3 extends over 13 amino acids. The record lacks a DNA sequence. The germline gives CDR1 MGHDK, CDR2 SYGVNS. The CDR3 sequence: CASSLGLAYEQYF.